This T cell receptor (beta chain) was identified in a study of blood T cell repertoires in COVID-19. Turning to the study itself: Samples representing acute and convalescent COVID-19 were sourced from the United States, Italy and Spain.

Only in-frame clones appear in the TCRdb table, and some are missing; sequencing was by immunoSEQ multiplex PCR. The sample has over 200,000 clones, about 85% seen once; the top ten hold over 15%. V lost 2 bases and J lost 2; bases outside the gene matches: 8. Germline V gene lookup returns CDR1 KGHSH and CDR2 LQKENI. The CDR3 consists of 16 residues. The sample consisted of peripheral blood. J is TRBJ2-7 and V is TRBV18; 8 bases agree with TRBD1. This sequence originates from a woman older than 75 with active or convalescent COVID-19. CDR3 sequence: CASSPTGTGSTYEQYF. The CDR3 DNA follows: TGTGCCAGCTCACCAACCGGGACAGGATCAACCTACGAGCAGTACTTC.